The 15 T cell receptor beta chains listed next were all sequenced from one sample in a study of T cells in Graves' hyperthyroidism and ophthalmopathy. TCR beta CDR3 sequences were amplified from RNA transcripts. An initial round of RT-PCR targeting the TCR CDR3 relied on the HTBI primer set. TCRdb re-called the multiplex PCR reads through MiXCR, storing one row per CDR3 protein. The table includes around 300,000 distinct CDR3 sequences, approximately 15% detected once. Sequences were obtained from blood. These receptors were obtained from a woman in her twenties or thirties with Graves' hyperthyroidism.

The chain recombines TRBV5-1 with TRBJ2-3; TRBD1 matches at 7 bases. Germline V gene lookup returns CDR1 SGHRS and CDR2 YFSETQ. After removal of 4 bases from V and 3 bases from J, the junction contained 8 bases not matched to a gene. The CDR3 is 15 amino acids. The CDR3, as DNA: TGCGCCAGCAGCCCGCACAGGGGCCTGACAGATACGCAGTATTTT. Residues: CASSPHRGLTDTQYF.

The chain has TRBV20-1 and TRBJ2-7; 10 bases align to TRBD2. The CDR3 is 14 amino acids. The V gene end was trimmed by 5 bases and the J gene end by 2 bases; junction bases not matched to a gene: 6. CDR1 and CDR2 from the germline V gene are DFQATT and SNEGSKA (reference sequence). The chain's CDR3 is CSAPVAGGPYEQYF. CDR3 nucleotides: TGCAGTGCTCCAGTAGCGGGAGGTCCCTACGAGCAGTACTTC.

This sequence joins TRBV5-1 and TRBJ2-2, with a possible D match to TRBD1 (6 bases). The CDR3 is made up of 16 amino acids. Per germline, CDR1 SGHRS and CDR2 YFSETQ. Trimming cost V 4 bases and J 2 bases, with 15 bases left between them. In DNA form, the CDR3 reads TGCGCCAGCAGCAATAAACAGGGATTCAACACCGGGGAGCTGTTTTTT. Translated, it gives CASSNKQGFNTGELFF.

The chain combines TRBV24-1 with TRBJ2-3; maybe TRBD2 (5 bases). CDR3 size: 13 residues. V lost 4 bases and J lost 5, with 9 bases in between. Germline V lookup: CDR1 KGHDR, CDR2 SFDVKD. The CDR3 reads CATSDPGVDTQYF. CDR3 DNA: TGTGCCACCAGTGACCCCGGGGTAGATACGCAGTATTTT.

The chain employs TRBV4-1 and TRBJ2-3; 13 nucleotides align to TRBD2. Germline V gene lookup returns CDR1 MGHRA and CDR2 YSYEKL. The CDR3 spans 16 residues. The J segment lost 7 bases and the V segment lost 0 bases, leaving 4 bases of the junction unmatched. As DNA, the CDR3 is TGCGCCAGCAGCCAAGAGACTAGCGGGAGGTGGAATACGCAGTATTTT. The encoded protein is CASSQETSGRWNTQYF.

This clonotype came up many times. The chain joins TRBV6-2 or TRBV6-3 to TRBJ2-3; possible D gene TRBD1, 5 bases. There are 22 residues in the CDR3. V shed 8 bases and J shed 2 bases, with 38 bases lying between them. Germline V gene lookup returns CDR1 MNHEY and CDR2 SVGEGT. The CDR3 protein is CASSSAIGPARKGRPNTDTQYF. CDR3 sequence (DNA): TGTGCCAGCTCCTCAGCAATTGGCCCCGCTAGAAAGGGGCGACCAAACACAGATACGCAGTATTTT.

In this sample, this clonotype turned up many times. The genes are TRBV7-2 and TRBJ1-5; D is possibly TRBD1 (5 bases). Germline V gene sequence: CDR1 SGHTA, CDR2 FQGNSA. The ends were cut back, 2 bases at V and 6 bases at J, with 8 bases in the middle. The CDR3 consists of 13 residues. The CDR3 nucleotides read TGTGCCAGCAGCTTAAGCAGGGCTCAGCCCCAGCATTTT. Translation gives CASSLSRAQPQHF.

This clonotype was seen a handful of times. The J gene is TRBJ1-6, the V gene TRBV9, with D possibly matching TRBD1 (6 bases). Trimming cost V 3 bases and J 10 bases, with 20 bases left between them. CDR1 and CDR2 from the germline V gene are SGDLS and YYNGEE. This CDR3 is 16 amino acids long. CDR3 in DNA: TGTGCCAGCAGCGATAAACAGGGAGGCGCGGAATCACCCCTCCACTTT. As protein: CASSDKQGGAESPLHF.

This clonotype was found a few times. This rearrangement joins TRBV5-1 to TRBJ1-4; D unresolved. Looked up from germline, CDR1 is SGHRS and CDR2 is YFSETQ. Deletions cut 0 bases from V and 5 bases from J, with 8 bases between. This CDR3 is 14 amino acids long. The CDR3: CASSLGLSNEKLFF. The DNA of the CDR3 is TGCGCCAGCAGCTTGGGGTTATCGAATGAAAAACTGTTTTTT.

This clonotype came up a few times. The V gene is TRBV18, the J gene TRBJ2-5, with 11 bases matching TRBD1. Germline CDR1 and CDR2: KGHSH and LQKENI. There are 13 residues in the CDR3. V shed 1 base, J shed 10 bases, and the junction held 2 bases outside the gene matches. The CDR3 is CASSPRDRGVQYF. CDR3 sequence (DNA): TGTGCCAGCTCACCACGGGACAGGGGGGTCCAGTACTTC. Supplemented by reference TRBV18 and TRBJ2-5, the full variable domain reads NAGVMQNPRHLVRRRGQEARLRCSPMKGHSHVYWYRQLPEEGLKFMVYLQKENIIDESGMPKERFSAEFPKEGPSILRIQQVVRGDSAAYFCASSPRDRGVQYFGPGTRLLVL.

In its sample, this clonotype was seen many times. A junction boundary mismatches the germline segment, possibly from a read error. This chain uses TRBV7-7 with TRBJ2-5; 8 positions match TRBD2. The CDR3 covers 15 residues. Germline CDR1 SSHAT, CDR2 FNYEAQ (reference sequence). The CDR3 DNA reads as TGTGCTAGCAGCCCTACAATAGCGGGACAAGAGACCCAGTACTTC. Its translation: CASSPTIAGQETQYF. The whole variable domain, filled in from reference TRBV7-7 and TRBJ2-5, reads GAGVSQSPRYKVTKRGQDVTLRCDPISSHATLYWYQQALGQGPEFLTYFNYEAQPDKSGLPSDRFSAERPEGSISTLTIQRTEQRDSAMYRCASSPTIAGQETQYFGPGTRLLVL.

This clonotype was seen more than once but under ten times. The V gene is TRBV24-1, the J gene TRBJ2-7; maybe TRBD2 (6 bases). This CDR3 is built from 13 residues. The V gene lost 5 bases and the J gene lost 7 bases, with 14 bases spanning the gap. The germline V gene encodes CDR1 KGHDR and CDR2 SFDVKD. The CDR3 loop is CATSVDSGREQYF. The CDR3 DNA sequence: TGTGCCACCAGTGTGGACTCCGGGAGAGAGCAGTACTTC.

In this sample, this clonotype turned up many times. V and J are TRBV12-3 or TRBV12-4 and TRBJ1-5, with 7 nucleotides matching TRBD1. V shed 1 base and J 1 base; nucleotides not matched to a gene: 1. The CDR3 spans 15 residues. The CDR3 loop reads CASSLGTGSNQPQHF. The CDR3 nucleotides read TGTGCCAGCAGTTTAGGGACAGGCAGCAATCAGCCCCAGCATTTT.

V and J are TRBV29-1 and TRBJ1-3, with D unclear. Germline lookup yields CDR1 SQVTM and CDR2 ANQGSEA. V shed 5 bases and J shed 5 bases, with 22 bases lying between them. The CDR3 has 16 residues. The DNA of the CDR3 is TGCAGCGTTCAACAAAGCCCGCGGACCTCACGAAACACCATATATTTT. Amino acids: CSVQQSPRTSRNTIYF. The whole variable domain, filled in from reference TRBV29-1 and TRBJ1-3, reads SAVISQKPSRDICQRGTSLTIQCQVDSQVTMMFWYRQQPGQSLTLIATANQGSEATYESGFVIDKFPISRPNLTFSTLTVSNMSPEDSSIYLCSVQQSPRTSRNTIYFGEGSWLTVV.

As for this clonotype: This could be a read error, since a much larger clone is one nucleotide away. The J gene is TRBJ2-3, the V gene TRBV14, with D unclear. The CDR3 loop spans 12 amino acids. Between the trimmed V and J ends, which lost 3 bases and 4 bases, there was a span of 5 bases. Per the germline V gene, CDR1 is SGHDN and CDR2 is FVKESK. The CDR3 nucleotides are TGTGCCAGCAGCCATAGCTCAGATACGCAGTATTTT. It encodes CASSHSSDTQYF.